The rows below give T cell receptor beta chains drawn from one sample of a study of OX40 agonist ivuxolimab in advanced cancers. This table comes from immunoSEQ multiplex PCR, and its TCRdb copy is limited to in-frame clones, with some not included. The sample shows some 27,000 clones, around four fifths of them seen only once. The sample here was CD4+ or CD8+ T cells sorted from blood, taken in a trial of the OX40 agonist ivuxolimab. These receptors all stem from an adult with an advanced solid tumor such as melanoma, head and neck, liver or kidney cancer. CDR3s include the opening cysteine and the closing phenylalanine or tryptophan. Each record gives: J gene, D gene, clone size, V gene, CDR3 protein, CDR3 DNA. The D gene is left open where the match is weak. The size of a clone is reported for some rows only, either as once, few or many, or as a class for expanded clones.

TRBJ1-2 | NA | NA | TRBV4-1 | CASSQVGEIGYGYTF | TGCGCCAGCAGCCAAGTAGGGGAAATAGGCTATGGCTACACCTTC
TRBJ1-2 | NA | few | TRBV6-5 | CASSYGPLYTF | TGTGCCAGCAGTTACGGGCCGCTCTACACCTTC
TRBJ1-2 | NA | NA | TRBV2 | CASSEGSGQGTRGYTF | TGTGCCAGCAGTGAAGGTTCTGGGCAGGGCACACGGGGCTACACCTTC
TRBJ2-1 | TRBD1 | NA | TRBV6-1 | CASSVDRANEQFF | TGTGCCAGCAGTGTTGACAGGGCAAATGAGCAGTTCTTC
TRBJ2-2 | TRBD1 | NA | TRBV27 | CASSFRTGGTGELFF | TGTGCCAGCAGTTTTCGGACAGGGGGGACCGGGGAGCTGTTTTTT
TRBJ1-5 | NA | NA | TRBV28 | CASSQDGYNQPQHF | TGTGCCAGCAGCCAGGACGGTTATAATCAGCCCCAGCATTTT
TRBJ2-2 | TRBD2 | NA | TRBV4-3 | CASSQAPSSGGPNTGELFF | TGCGCCAGCAGCCAAGCCCCAAGCAGCGGGGGCCCGAACACCGGGGAGCTGTTTTTT
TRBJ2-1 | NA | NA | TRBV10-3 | CAITQDGLGEQFF | TGTGCCATCACCCAGGACGGGCTTGGAGAGCAGTTCTTC
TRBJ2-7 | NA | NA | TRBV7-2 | CASSFGPPPSYEQYF | TGTGCCAGCAGCTTCGGACCCCCACCCTCCTACGAGCAGTACTTC
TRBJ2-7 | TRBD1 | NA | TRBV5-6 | CASSLRTGSFDEQYF | TGTGCCAGCAGCTTAAGGACAGGGTCATTCGACGAGCAGTACTTC
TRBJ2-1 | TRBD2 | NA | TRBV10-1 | CASIERGSGGYNEQFF | TGCGCCAGCATCGAGAGGGGTAGCGGGGGGTACAATGAGCAGTTCTTC
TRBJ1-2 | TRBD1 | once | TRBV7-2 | CASSHGRDRGFYTF | TGCGCCAGCAGCCATGGGAGGGACAGGGGGTTCTACACCTTC
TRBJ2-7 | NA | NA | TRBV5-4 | CASSLQMSEQYF | TGTGCCAGCAGCTTGCAGATGAGCGAGCAGTACTTC
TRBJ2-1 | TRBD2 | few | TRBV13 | CASSLTSAYNEQFF | TGTGCCAGCAGCTTAACTAGCGCCTACAATGAGCAGTTCTTC
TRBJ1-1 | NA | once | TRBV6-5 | CASSYGRNTEAFF | TGTGCCAGCAGTTACGGGCGGAACACTGAAGCTTTCTTT
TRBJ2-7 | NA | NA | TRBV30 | CAWSANRETLRGSYEQYF | TGTGCCTGGAGTGCCAACAGGGAGACTTTACGGGGCTCCTACGAGCAGTACTTC
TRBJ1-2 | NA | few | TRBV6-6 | CASTEGNGYTF | TGTGCCAGCACCGAGGGGAATGGCTACACCTTC
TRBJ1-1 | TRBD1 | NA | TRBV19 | CASTTGSEAFF | TGTGCCAGCACGACAGGGTCTGAAGCTTTCTTT
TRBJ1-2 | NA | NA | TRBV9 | CASSGVDRGAIRDYGYTF | TGTGCCAGCAGCGGAGTTGACCGGGGCGCAATAAGGGACTATGGCTACACCTTC
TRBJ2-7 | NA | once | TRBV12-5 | CASAIDRMNEQYF | TGTGCTAGTGCCATCGACAGGATGAACGAGCAGTACTTC
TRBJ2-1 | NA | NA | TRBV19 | CASSPTGFRLNEQFF | TGTGCCAGTAGTCCCACCGGGTTCCGCCTCAATGAGCAGTTCTTC
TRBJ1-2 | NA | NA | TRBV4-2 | CASTPERGGLHGYTF | TGTGCCAGCACCCCAGAAAGGGGAGGCTTGCATGGCTACACCTTC
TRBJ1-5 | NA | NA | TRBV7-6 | CASSPRAGINQPQHF | TGTGCCAGCAGCCCTAGGGCAGGGATTAATCAGCCCCAGCATTTT
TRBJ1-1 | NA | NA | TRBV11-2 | CASSLSGPGITEAFF | TGTGCCAGCAGCTTATCTGGACCTGGCATCACTGAAGCTTTCTTT
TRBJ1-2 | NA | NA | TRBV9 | CASSVGEVGRHYGYTF | TGTGCCAGCAGCGTAGGGGAAGTGGGGCGCCACTATGGCTACACCTTC
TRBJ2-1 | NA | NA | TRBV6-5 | CASSYPAQVNEQFF | TGTGCCAGCAGTTACCCCGCACAGGTCAATGAGCAGTTCTTC
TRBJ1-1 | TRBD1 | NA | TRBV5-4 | CASSLGETGGVAFF | TGTGCCAGCAGCTTGGGGGAAACAGGGGGAGTAGCTTTCTTT
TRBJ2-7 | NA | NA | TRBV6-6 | CASSWTIYEQYF | TGTGCCAGCAGTTGGACAATCTACGAGCAGTACTTC
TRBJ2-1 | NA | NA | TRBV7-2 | CASSTRAFYNEQFF | TGTGCCAGCAGCACCCGGGCTTTCTACAATGAGCAGTTCTTC
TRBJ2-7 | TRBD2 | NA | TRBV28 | CASSLPRGGRYEQYF | TGTGCCAGCAGTCTCCCCCGGGGGGGCCGTTACGAGCAGTACTTC
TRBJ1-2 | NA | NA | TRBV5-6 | CASSLDSLYGYTF | TGTGCCAGCAGCTTGGACAGCCTCTATGGCTACACCTTC
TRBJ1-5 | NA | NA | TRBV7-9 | CASSRGDGNQPQHF | TGTGCCAGCAGCAGGGGGGATGGCAATCAGCCCCAGCATTTT
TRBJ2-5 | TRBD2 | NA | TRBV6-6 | CASSSGGDQYF | TGTGCCAGCAGTTCTGGGGGGGACCAGTACTTC